What follows are 3 T cell receptor beta chains derived from one specimen sequenced in a study of OX40 agonist ivuxolimab in advanced cancers. Generated by immunoSEQ multiplex PCR, the TCRdb table keeps only in-frame clones and is missing some. The sample has under 100,000 clones, over 65% seen once. Sequencing used CD4+ or CD8+ T cells sorted from blood, obtained in a trial of the OX40 agonist ivuxolimab. The receptors were sampled from an adult with an advanced solid tumor such as melanoma, head and neck, liver or kidney cancer.

This rearrangement joins TRBV4-1 to TRBJ1-1, with D unclear. The V and J ends lost 1 base and 1 base respectively, with 10 bases between them. This CDR3 has 15 amino acids. Germline V gives CDR1 MGHRA, CDR2 YSYEKL. CDR3 bases: TGCGCCAGCAGCCAAGGGTACACCAGGAACACTGAAGCTTTCTTT. Translated: CASSQGYTRNTEAFF.

CDR3 residues: CASNPQGYEQYF. In DNA form, the CDR3 reads TGTGCCAGCAACCCTCAGGGCTACGAGCAGTACTTC. This rearrangement joins TRBV2 to TRBJ2-7, with D possibly being TRBD1 (5 bases). This CDR3 is built from 12 residues. CDR1 and CDR2 (germline): SNHLY, FYNNEI. Trimming pared 7 bases from V and 3 bases from J, leaving 10 bases between.

The V call is TRBV27, the J call TRBJ2-1; D perhaps matches TRBD2 (5 bases). Germline V gene sequence: CDR1 MNHEY, CDR2 SMNVEV (reference sequence). This CDR3 is 15 amino acids long. V lost 2 bases, J lost 2 bases, and 10 bases lay in between. CDR3 sequence reads: CASSLSGQPYNEQFF. CDR3 nucleotide sequence: TGTGCCAGCAGTTTAAGCGGCCAACCCTACAATGAGCAGTTCTTC.